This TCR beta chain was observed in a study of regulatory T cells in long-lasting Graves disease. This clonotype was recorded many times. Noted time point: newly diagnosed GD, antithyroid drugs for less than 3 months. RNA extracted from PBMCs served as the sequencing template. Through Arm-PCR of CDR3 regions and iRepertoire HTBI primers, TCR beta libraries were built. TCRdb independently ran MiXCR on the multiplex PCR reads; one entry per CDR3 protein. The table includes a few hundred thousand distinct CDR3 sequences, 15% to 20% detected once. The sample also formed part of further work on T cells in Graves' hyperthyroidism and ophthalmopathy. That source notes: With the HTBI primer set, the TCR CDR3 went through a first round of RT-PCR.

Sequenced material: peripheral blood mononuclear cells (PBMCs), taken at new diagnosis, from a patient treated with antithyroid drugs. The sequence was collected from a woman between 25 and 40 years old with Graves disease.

Here the CDR3 reads CSVREDVTSTDTQYF. CDR3 DNA sequence: TGCAGCGTTAGGGAGGACGTCACTAGCACAGATACGCAGTATTTT. The chain carries TRBV29-1 and TRBJ2-3, with a weak D call TRBD2 (6 bases). The CDR3 consists of 15 residues. The V gene lost 5 bases and the J gene lost 0 bases, with 15 bases spanning the gap. From germline, CDR1 is SQVTM and CDR2 ANQGSEA.